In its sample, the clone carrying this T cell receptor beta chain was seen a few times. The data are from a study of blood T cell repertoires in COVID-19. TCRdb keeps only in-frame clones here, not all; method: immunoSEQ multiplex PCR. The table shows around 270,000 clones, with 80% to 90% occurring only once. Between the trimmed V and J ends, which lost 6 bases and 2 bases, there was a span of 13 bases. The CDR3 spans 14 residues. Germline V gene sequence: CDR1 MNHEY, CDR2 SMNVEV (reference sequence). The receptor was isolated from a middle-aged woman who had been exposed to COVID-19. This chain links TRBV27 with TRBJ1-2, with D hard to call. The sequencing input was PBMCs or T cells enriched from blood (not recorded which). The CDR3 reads CASSKSPRNYGYTF. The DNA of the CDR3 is TGTGCCAGCAGCAAATCCCCCAGAAACTATGGCTACACCTTC.